Below, one T cell receptor (beta chain) is given with its context. Its antigen remains unknown. The PCR had 60 Vbeta and 13 Jbeta primers. The assay was immunoSEQ multiplex PCR, and TCRdb's table has in-frame clones only and misses some. The data contain around 150,000 clones, almost 85% of them singletons. The data belong to a study of cytomegalovirus exposure and HLA in healthy donors. The ends were cut back, 3 bases at V and 4 bases at J, with 15 bases in the middle. Germline V CDR1 and CDR2: GTSNPN, SVGIG (reference sequence). The CDR3 totals 14 residues. Study-level points and caveats: Later analysis identified several of the most significant clusters that appeared linked to common viral pathogens. An Asian-associated ancestry cluster reportedly showed fewer N-insertions than the roughly 700-donor mean in a later analysis. Donor immune exposure was known only as CMV serostatus. Prediction of most subjects' HLA-A and HLA-B alleles by TCR beta sequences was reportedly accurate.

This chain connects TRBV30 to TRBJ1-2; D is possibly TRBD1 (5 bases). The sequence was obtained from a man aged 25 to 40 in good health and CMV-seropositive. The sample was PBMCs. CDR3 bases: TGTGCCTGGAGGGGGGAGGACGGCAGCTATGGCTACACCTTC. Its translation is CAWRGEDGSYGYTF.